This section outlines one T cell receptor (beta chain) sequence together with its context. No antigen is known for it. Each replicate PCR on the sorted subsets used 200 ng DNA (about 30,000 T cell genomes). Using immunoSEQ multiplex PCR, the repertoire was profiled, and TCRdb retains in-frame clones only, with some absent. The sample holds 90,000 to 150,000 clones; around 65% are singletons and the top ten take about a quarter. The sample belongs to a study of shared clonotypes between healthy human individuals. The ends lost 4 bases at V and 2 bases at J; junction bases unmatched: 15. Germline CDR1 reads ENHRY; CDR2 reads SYGVKD. The CDR3 is 20 amino acids. Study-wide points: Approximately 4.6% of naive CD4 clonotypes were shared across four donors. A generally larger estimated richness was seen in naive subsets than in memory subsets.

Each sample came from a Caucasian adult donor living in Nashville, Tennessee. The source material was memory CD8+ T cells sorted from blood. Subset of the sample: CD45RO+ cells pooled with CCR7-negative TemRA cells. The sequence derives from a woman aged 25 to 45 in good health. V gene TRBV10-3 combines with J gene TRBJ2-2; the match to TRBD2 covers 11 bases. CDR3 in DNA: TGTGCCATCAGTGTGGACGCGTTCCTAGCGGGAGGATATAACACCGGGGAGCTGTTTTTT. It translates to CAISVDAFLAGGYNTGELFF.